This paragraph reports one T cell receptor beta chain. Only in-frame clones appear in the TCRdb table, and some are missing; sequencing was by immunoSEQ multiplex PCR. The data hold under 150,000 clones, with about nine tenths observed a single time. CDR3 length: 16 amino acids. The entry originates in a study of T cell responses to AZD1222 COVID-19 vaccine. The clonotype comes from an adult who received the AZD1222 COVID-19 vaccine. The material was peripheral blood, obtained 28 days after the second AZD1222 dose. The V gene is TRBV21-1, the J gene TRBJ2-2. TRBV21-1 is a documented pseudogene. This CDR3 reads CASSKGAGANTGELFF. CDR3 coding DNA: TGTGCCAGCAGCAAAGGGGCCGGAGCAAACACCGGGGAGCTGTTTTTT.